A selection of T cell receptor beta chains follows, all from one sample in a study of cytomegalovirus exposure and HLA in healthy donors. Assay used: immunoSEQ multiplex PCR; TCRdb lists only in-frame clones, some missing. The sample carries under 200,000 clones, approximately 80% recorded once. Sample: PBMCs. These TCRs come from a woman aged 40 to 50 in good health and CMV-seropositive. CDR3s include the opening cysteine and the closing phenylalanine or tryptophan.

v_gene	CDR3aa
TRBV10-3	CAISEGGSYEQYF
TRBV4-3	CASSQDSTPSSYNSPLHF
TRBV19	CASRSGSGANVLTF
TRBV19	CASVPGTVRNTEAFF
TRBV19	CASSIRRGTANNYGYTF
TRBV5-4	CASSFSGRARETQYF
TRBV30	CAWTLAGLETDTQYF
TRBV7-2	CASSLTSGLYNEQFF
TRBV6-6	CASSYPQGNNSPLHF
TRBV18	CASSRMVAGTTYNEQFF
TRBV21-1	CASSKVGRRGAPEQFF
TRBV5-4	CASSFGQRNNYGYTF
TRBV6-6	CASSYSGLYNSPLHF
TRBV5-1	CASSTTQGVDGYTF
TRBV6-5	CASRSWNTEAFF
TRBV25-1	CASSDLTVNTGELFF
TRBV6-5	CASSGYPGTGATIYF
TRBV6-6	CASSYTGWGNTEAFF
TRBV7-2	CASSFLSVGAQETQYF
TRBV30	CAWSKGAGNTIYF
TRBV4-2	CASSQDRVSTEAFF
TRBV30	CAWHRGGVYNEQFF
TRBV15	CATSATGTGDTEAFF
TRBV7-9	CASSLSAGNTIYF
TRBV10-1	CASSWDRNTGELFF